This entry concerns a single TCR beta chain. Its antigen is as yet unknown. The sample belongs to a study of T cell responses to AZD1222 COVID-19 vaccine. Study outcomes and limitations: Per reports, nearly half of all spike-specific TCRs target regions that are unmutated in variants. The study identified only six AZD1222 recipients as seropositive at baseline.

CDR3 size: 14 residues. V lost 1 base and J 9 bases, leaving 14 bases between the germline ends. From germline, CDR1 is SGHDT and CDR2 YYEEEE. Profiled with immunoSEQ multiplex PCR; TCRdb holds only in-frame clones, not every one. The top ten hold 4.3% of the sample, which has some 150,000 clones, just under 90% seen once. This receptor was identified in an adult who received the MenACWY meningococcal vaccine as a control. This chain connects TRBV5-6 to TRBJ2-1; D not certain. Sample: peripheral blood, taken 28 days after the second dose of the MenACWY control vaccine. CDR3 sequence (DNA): TGTGCCAGCAGCTTGTCGGCACCCTATATTGAGCAGTTCTTC. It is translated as CASSLSAPYIEQFF. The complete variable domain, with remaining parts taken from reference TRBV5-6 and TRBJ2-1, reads DAGVTQSPTHLIKTRGQQVTLRCSPKSGHDTVSWYQQALGQGPQFIFQYYEEEERQRGNFPDRFSGHQFPNYSSELNVNALLLGDSALYLCASSLSAPYIEQFFGPGTRLTVL.